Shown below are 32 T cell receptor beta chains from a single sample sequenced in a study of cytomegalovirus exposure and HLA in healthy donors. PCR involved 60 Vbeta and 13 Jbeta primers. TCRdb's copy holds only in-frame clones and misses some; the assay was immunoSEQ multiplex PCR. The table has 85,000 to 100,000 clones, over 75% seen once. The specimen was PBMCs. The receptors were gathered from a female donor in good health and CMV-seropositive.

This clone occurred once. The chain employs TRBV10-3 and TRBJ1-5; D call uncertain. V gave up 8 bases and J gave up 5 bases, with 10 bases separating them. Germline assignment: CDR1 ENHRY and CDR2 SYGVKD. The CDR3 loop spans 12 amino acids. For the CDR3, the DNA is TGTGCCATCGCATCCCCGGATCAGCCCCAGCATTTT. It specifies CAIASPDQPQHF.

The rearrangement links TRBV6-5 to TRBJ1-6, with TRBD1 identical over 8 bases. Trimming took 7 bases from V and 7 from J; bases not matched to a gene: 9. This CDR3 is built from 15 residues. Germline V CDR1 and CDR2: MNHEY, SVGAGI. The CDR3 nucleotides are TGTGCCAGCAAAGCAGGGGGCCGGGGGAATTCACCCCTCCACTTT. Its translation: CASKAGGRGNSPLHF.

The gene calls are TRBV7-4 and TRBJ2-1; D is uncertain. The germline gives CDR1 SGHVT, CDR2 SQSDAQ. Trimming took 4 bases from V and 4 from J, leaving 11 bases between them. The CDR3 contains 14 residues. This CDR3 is CASSSAKWYNEQFF. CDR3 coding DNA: TGTGCCAGCAGCTCCGCTAAGTGGTACAATGAGCAGTTCTTC.

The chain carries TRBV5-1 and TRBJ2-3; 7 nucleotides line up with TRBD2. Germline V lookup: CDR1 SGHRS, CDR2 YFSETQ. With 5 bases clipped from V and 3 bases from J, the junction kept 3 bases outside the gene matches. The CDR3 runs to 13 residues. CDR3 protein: CASRKRETDTQYF. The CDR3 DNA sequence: TGCGCCAGCAGGAAGCGGGAAACAGATACGCAGTATTTT.

This CDR3 is CASSLRGPTDTQYF. CDR3 sequence (DNA): TGTGCCAGCAGCTTGAGGGGCCCCACAGATACGCAGTATTTT. V usage is TRBV5-4 and J usage is TRBJ2-3; possibly TRBD1 for D (5 bases). Trimming pared 1 base from V and 2 bases from J, leaving 8 bases between. The CDR3 runs to 14 residues. The germline V gene encodes CDR1 SGHNT and CDR2 YYREEE (reference sequence).

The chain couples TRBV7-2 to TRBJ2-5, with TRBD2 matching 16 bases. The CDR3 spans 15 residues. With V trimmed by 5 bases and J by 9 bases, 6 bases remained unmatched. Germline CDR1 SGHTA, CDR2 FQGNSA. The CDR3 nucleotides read TGTGCCAGCAGCCCGGGACTAGCGGGGGGGTGGGCCCAGTACTTC. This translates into CASSPGLAGGWAQYF.

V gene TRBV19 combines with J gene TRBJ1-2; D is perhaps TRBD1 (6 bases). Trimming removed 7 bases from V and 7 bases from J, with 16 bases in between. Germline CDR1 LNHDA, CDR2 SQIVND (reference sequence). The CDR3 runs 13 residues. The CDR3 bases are TGTGCCAGTATGTCGCAGGGGAGGGGTGGCTACACCTTC. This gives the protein CASMSQGRGGYTF.

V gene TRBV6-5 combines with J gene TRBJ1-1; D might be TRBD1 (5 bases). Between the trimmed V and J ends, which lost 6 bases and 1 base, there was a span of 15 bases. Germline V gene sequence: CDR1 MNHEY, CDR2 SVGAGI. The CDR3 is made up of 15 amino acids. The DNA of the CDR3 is TGTGCCAGCAGACCTAACAGGTATAAGAACACTGAAGCTTTCTTT. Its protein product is CASRPNRYKNTEAFF.

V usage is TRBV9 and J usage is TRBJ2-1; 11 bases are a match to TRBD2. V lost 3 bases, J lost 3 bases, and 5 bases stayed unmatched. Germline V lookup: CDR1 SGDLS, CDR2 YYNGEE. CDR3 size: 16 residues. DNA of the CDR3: TGTGCCAGCAGCGGAACTAGCGGGAGAGGCTACAATGAGCAGTTCTTC. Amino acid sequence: CASSGTSGRGYNEQFF.

The CDR3 nucleotides are TGTGCCAGCACTCGCGAGAGCGGGAGCTTCGGAGATACGCAGTATTTT. Residues: CASTRESGSFGDTQYF. This chain connects TRBV4-2 to TRBJ2-3, with 8 bases aligning to TRBD2. CDR3 length equals 16 residues. Trimming took 7 bases from V and 5 from J; bases not matched to a gene: 14. Germline values: CDR1 LGHNA, CDR2 YNFKEQ.

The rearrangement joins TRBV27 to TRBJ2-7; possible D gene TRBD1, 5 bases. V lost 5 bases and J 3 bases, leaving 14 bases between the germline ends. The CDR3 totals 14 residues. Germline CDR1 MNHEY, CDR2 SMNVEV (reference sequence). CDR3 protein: CASSPVPTVYEQYF. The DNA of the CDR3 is TGTGCCAGCAGTCCCGTGCCGACAGTCTACGAGCAGTACTTC.

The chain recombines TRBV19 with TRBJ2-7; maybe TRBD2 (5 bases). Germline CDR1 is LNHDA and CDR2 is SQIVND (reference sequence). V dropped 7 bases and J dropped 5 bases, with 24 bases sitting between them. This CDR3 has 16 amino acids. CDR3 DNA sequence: TGTGCCAGTAACCCCCTTAGTCGAGGGCCGCTCCACGAGCAGTACTTC. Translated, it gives CASNPLSRGPLHEQYF.

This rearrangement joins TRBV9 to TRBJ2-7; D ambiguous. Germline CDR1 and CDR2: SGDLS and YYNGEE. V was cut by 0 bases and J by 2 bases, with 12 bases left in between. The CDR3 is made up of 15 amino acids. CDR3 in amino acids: CASSVASQAAYEQYF. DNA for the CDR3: TGTGCCAGCAGCGTAGCCTCCCAGGCCGCCTACGAGCAGTACTTC.

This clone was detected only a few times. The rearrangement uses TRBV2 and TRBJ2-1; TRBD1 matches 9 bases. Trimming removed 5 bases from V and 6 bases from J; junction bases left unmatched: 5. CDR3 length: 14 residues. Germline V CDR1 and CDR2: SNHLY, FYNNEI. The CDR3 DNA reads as TGTGCCAGCAGTTACGACAGGGGGGGCAATGAGCAGTTCTTC. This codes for CASSYDRGGNEQFF. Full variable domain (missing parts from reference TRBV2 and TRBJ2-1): EPEVTQTPSHQVTQMGQEVILRCVPISNHLYFYWYRQILGQKVEFLVSFYNNEISEKSEIFDDQFSVERPDGSNFTLKIRSTKLEDSAMYFCASSYDRGGNEQFFGPGTRLTVL.

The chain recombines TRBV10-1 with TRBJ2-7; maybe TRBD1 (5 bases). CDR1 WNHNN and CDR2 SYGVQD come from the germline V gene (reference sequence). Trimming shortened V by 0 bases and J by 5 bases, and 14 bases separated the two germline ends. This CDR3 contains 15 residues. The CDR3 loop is CASSESGQGRDEQYF. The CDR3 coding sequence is TGCGCCAGCAGTGAGTCCGGCCAGGGAAGGGACGAGCAGTACTTC.

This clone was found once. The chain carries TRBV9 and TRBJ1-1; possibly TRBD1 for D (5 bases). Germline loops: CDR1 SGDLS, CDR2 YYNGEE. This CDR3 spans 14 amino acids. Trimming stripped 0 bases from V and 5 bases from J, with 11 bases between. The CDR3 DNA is TGTGCCAGCAGCGTAGTGGGGGAGGGGACTGAAGCTTTCTTT. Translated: CASSVVGEGTEAFF.

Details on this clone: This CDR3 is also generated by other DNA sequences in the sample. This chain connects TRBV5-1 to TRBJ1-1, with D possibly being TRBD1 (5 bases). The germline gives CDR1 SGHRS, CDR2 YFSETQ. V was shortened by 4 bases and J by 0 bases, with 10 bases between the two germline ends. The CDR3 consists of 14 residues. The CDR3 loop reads CASSPDTLNTEAFF. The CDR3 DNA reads TGCGCCAGCAGCCCGGACACCCTGAACACTGAAGCTTTCTTT.

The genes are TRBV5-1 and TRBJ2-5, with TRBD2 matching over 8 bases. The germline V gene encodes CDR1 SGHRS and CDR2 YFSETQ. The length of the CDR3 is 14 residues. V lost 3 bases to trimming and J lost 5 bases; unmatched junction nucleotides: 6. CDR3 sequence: CASSSGTSGETQYF. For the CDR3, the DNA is TGCGCCAGCAGCTCCGGGACTAGTGGGGAGACCCAGTACTTC.

The CDR3 sequence: CASSYRGAGTEAFF. CDR3 DNA: TGTGCCAGCAGTTACCGGGGGGCCGGGACTGAAGCTTTCTTT. The chain carries TRBV6-5 and TRBJ1-1, with D perhaps TRBD1 (6 bases). Trimming cost V 2 bases and J 5 bases, with 12 bases left between them. Germline CDR1 is MNHEY and CDR2 is SVGAGI. The CDR3 totals 14 residues.

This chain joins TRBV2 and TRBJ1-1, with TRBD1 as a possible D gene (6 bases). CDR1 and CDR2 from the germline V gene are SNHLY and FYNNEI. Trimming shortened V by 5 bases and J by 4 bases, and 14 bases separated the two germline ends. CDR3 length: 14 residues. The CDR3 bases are TGTGCCAGCAGTAGACAGGTGGCGTCCACTGAAGCTTTCTTT. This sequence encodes CASSRQVASTEAFF.

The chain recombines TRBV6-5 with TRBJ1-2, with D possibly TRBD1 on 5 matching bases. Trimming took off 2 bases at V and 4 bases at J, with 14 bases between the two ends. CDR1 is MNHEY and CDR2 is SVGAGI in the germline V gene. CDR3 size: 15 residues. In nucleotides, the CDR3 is TGTGCCAGCAGTTACGACCCCGGGGGGGTCTATGGCTACACCTTC. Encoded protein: CASSYDPGGVYGYTF.

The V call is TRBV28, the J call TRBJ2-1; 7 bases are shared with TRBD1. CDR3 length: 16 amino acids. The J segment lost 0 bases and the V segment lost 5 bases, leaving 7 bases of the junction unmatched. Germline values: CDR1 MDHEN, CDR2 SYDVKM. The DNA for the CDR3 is TGTGCCAGCAGTCGAGCAGGGGGTAGCTCCTACAATGAGCAGTTCTTC. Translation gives CASSRAGGSSYNEQFF. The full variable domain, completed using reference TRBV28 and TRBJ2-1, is DVKVTQSSRYLVKRTGEKVFLECVQDMDHENMFWYRQDPGLGLRLIYFSYDVKMKEKGDIPEGYSVSREKKERFSLILESASTNQTSMYLCASSRAGGSSYNEQFFGPGTRLTVL.

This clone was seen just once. The CDR3 region has the DNA TGCGCCAGCAGCCAAGATTTGGCGGGGGGAACCTACGAGCAGTACTTC. The encoded protein is CASSQDLAGGTYEQYF. V usage is TRBV4-1 and J usage is TRBJ2-7, with 8 bases fitting TRBD2. Germline CDR1 reads MGHRA; CDR2 reads YSYEKL. There are 16 residues in the CDR3. V shed 0 bases and J 2 bases; nucleotides not matched to a gene: 6.

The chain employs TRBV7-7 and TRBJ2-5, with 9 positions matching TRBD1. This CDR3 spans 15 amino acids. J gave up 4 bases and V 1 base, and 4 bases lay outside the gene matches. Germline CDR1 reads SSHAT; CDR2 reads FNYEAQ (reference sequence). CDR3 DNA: TGTGCCAGCAGCTTAGTAGGGACAGGGCTAGAGACCCAGTACTTC. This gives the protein CASSLVGTGLETQYF.

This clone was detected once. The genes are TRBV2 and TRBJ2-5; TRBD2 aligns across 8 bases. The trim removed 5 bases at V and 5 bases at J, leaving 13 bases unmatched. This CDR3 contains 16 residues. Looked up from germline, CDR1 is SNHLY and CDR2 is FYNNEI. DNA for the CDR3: TGTGCCAGCAGTAACCGGCTAGCGGGCTCTGGGGAGACCCAGTACTTC. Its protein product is CASSNRLAGSGETQYF.

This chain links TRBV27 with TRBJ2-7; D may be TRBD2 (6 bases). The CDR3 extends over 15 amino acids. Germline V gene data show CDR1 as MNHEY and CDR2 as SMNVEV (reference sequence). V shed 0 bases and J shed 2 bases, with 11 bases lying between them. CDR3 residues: CASSLSSGLPYEQYF. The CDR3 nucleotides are TGTGCCAGCAGTTTATCTTCGGGACTCCCCTACGAGCAGTACTTC.

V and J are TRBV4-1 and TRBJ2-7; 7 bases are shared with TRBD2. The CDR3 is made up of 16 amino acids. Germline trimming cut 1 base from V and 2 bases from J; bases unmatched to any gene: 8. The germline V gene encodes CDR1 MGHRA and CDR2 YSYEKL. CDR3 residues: CASSQAPSGSTYEQYF. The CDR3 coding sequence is TGCGCCAGCAGCCAAGCTCCTAGCGGTTCGACCTACGAGCAGTACTTC.

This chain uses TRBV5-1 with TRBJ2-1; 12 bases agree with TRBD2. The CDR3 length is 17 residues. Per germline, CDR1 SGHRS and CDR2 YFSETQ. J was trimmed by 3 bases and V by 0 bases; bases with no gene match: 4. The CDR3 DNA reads TGCGCCAGCAGCTTGGGGACTAGCGGGACAGTCTACAATGAGCAGTTCTTC. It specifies CASSLGTSGTVYNEQFF. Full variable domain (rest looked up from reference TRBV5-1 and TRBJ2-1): KAGVTQTPRYLIKTRGQQVTLSCSPISGHRSVSWYQQTPGQGLQFLFEYFSETQRNKGNFPGRFSGRQFSNSRSEMNVSTLELGDSALYLCASSLGTSGTVYNEQFFGPGTRLTVL.

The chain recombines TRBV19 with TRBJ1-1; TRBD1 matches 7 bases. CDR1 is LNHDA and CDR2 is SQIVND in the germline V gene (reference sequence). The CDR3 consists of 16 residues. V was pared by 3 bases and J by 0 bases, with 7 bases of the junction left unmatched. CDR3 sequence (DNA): TGTGCCAGTAGTATTATTCCCGGGACAGTGAACACTGAAGCTTTCTTT. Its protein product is CASSIIPGTVNTEAFF.

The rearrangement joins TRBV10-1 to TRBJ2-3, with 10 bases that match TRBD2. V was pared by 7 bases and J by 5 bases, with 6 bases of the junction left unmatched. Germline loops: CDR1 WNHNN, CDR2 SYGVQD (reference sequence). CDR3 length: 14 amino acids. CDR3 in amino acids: CASKAGGPLDTQYF. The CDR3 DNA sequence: TGCGCCAGCAAAGCGGGGGGGCCATTAGATACGCAGTATTTT.

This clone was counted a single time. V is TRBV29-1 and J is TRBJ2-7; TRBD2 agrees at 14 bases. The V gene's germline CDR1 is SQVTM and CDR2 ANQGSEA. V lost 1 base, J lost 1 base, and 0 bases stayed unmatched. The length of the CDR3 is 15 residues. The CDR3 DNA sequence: TGCAGCGTTGAAGGGACTAGCGGGAGGTCCTACGAGCAGTACTTC. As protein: CSVEGTSGRSYEQYF.

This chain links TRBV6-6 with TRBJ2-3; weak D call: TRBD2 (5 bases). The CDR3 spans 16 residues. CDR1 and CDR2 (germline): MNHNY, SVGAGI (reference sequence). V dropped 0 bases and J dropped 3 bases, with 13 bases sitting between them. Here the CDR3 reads CASSYSVSRETDTQYF. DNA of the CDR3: TGTGCCAGCAGTTACTCGGTCTCTAGGGAGACAGATACGCAGTATTTT.